A selection of T cell receptor beta chains follows, all from one sample in a study of blood T cell repertoires in COVID-19. The table came from immunoSEQ multiplex PCR; TCRdb's copy has only in-frame clones and leaves some out. The sample contains 95,000 to 150,000 clones, 80% of which appear only once. The sample comprised peripheral blood. The receptors stem from a man aged 55 to 69 with active or convalescent COVID-19. Each CDR3 is given with its conserved first and last residue. The order of the fields is clone size, V gene, D gene, CDR3 length, J gene, CDR3 DNA, CDR3 protein. The D gene is left open where the match is weak. Clone size, where shown, is once, few, many, or a class for clones that have expanded.

-	TRBV24-1	TRBD2	16	TRBJ2-2	TGTGCCACCAGTCTTAGCGGGAGAGGGGCTGAAGAGGAGCTGTTTTTT	CATSLSGRGAEEELFF
many	TRBV6-4	-	14	TRBJ1-1	TGTGCCAGCAGAGCGGGACTGGGGAACACTGAAGCTTTCTTT	CASRAGLGNTEAFF
-	TRBV29-1	TRBD1	17	TRBJ2-6	TGCAGCGTTGCGACAGGGGGCGGGGTAGCTGGGGCCAACGTCCTGACTTTC	CSVATGGGVAGANVLTF
few	TRBV19	TRBD1	13	TRBJ1-2	TGTGCAACCGGGACAGGGGATATCAATGGCTACACCTTC	CATGTGDINGYTF
-	TRBV7-3	-	18	TRBJ1-3	TGTGCCAGCAGCTTAAGCCCCCCAGGCACCAACTCTGGAAACACCATATATTTT	CASSLSPPGTNSGNTIYF
-	TRBV5-4	-	13	TRBJ1-1	TGTGCCAGCAGCCACCGGGACACCCATGAAGCTTTCTTT	CASSHRDTHEAFF
-	TRBV28	TRBD1	13	TRBJ1-2	TGTGCCAGCAGTCCCCAGAACAGGGGAGTTAACACCTTC	CASSPQNRGVNTF
few	TRBV5-6	TRBD1	15	TRBJ2-5	TGTGCCAGCAGTTTTGGTACAGGGGTGGAAGAGACCCAGTACTTC	CASSFGTGVEETQYF
-	TRBV21-1	-	17	TRBJ2-7	TGTGCCAGCAGCAACAATCAAAATCAATTCCTAGCCTACGAGCAGTACTTC	CASSNNQNQFLAYEQYF
-	TRBV4-1	TRBD1	16	TRBJ1-5	TGCGCCAGCAGCCAATCGTCCGGGACAGGGGATCAGCCCCAGCATTTT	CASSQSSGTGDQPQHF
-	TRBV7-6	-	17	TRBJ2-3	TGTGCCAGCAGCTTAGGGCTGGCTAGACCCAGCACAGATACGCAGTATTTT	CASSLGLARPSTDTQYF
-	TRBV4-1	TRBD1	18	TRBJ2-7	TGCGCCAGCAGCCAAGATCCCGTTTCCGGGACAGGGTTAATGGAGCAGTACTTC	CASSQDPVSGTGLMEQYF
-	TRBV6-2/TRBV6-3	-	12	TRBJ2-5	TGTGCCAGCAGTTCAGGGGCAGAGACCCAGTACTTC	CASSSGAETQYF
-	TRBV28	-	14	TRBJ1-1	TGTGCCAGCAGTTTTTATAGGGGGGGCACTGAAGCTTTCTTT	CASSFYRGGTEAFF
-	TRBV10-3	TRBD1	16	TRBJ2-3	TGTGCCATCAGCGGACAGGGCCCACAAATCACAGATACGCAGTATTTT	CAISGQGPQITDTQYF
-	TRBV4-2	-	17	TRBJ1-5	TGTGCCAGCAGCCAAGTAGGGTCCCGGGACATTAATCAGCCCCAGCATTTT	CASSQVGSRDINQPQHF
few	TRBV27	-	15	TRBJ2-7	TGTGCCAGCAGTTTATCTACTGTGGGCGCGTACGAGCAGTACTTC	CASSLSTVGAYEQYF
once	TRBV9	TRBD2	16	TRBJ2-1	TGTGCCAGCAGCGTAGTGGCTAGCGGGGGTTACAATGAGCAGTTCTTC	CASSVVASGGYNEQFF
-	TRBV27	-	14	TRBJ2-5	TGTGCCAGCAGTTTAAGGCGGCAGCAAGAGACCCAGTACTTC	CASSLRRQQETQYF
-	TRBV7-9	-	15	TRBJ1-1	TGTGCCAGCAGCTTAGCTCCTCCGGGGGGCACTGAAGCTTTCTTT	CASSLAPPGGTEAFF
-	TRBV6-6	-	12	TRBJ2-3	TGTGCCAGCAGTTCCTCCGGGGATACGCAGTATTTT	CASSSSGDTQYF
-	TRBV29-1	-	13	TRBJ1-1	TGCAGCGCGAAGGATCAGGGGATAGCTGAAGCTTTCTTT	CSAKDQGIAEAFF